This record looks at one T cell receptor (beta chain) sequence and its context. The record originates from a study of blood T cell repertoires in COVID-19. The germline V gene encodes CDR1 SGHTA and CDR2 FQGTGA. J lost 5 bases, V lost 5 bases, and 6 bases had no gene match. CDR3 length: 16 residues. Profiled with immunoSEQ multiplex PCR; TCRdb holds only in-frame clones, not every one. The repertoire holds about 150,000 clones, more than 80% seen once, with roughly 2% in the top ten. The sample taken for sequencing was peripheral blood. This rearrangement joins TRBV7-3 to TRBJ2-5; 15 bases fit TRBD2. The sequence was obtained from a man aged 65-85 years with acute or convalescent COVID-19. The CDR3 loop reads CASSAGLAGGQETQYF. Written as DNA, the CDR3 is TGTGCCAGCAGCGCCGGACTAGCGGGAGGGCAGGAGACCCAGTACTTC. Combining the CDR3 with reference TRBV7-3 and TRBJ2-5 gives the whole variable domain GAGVSQTPSNKVTEKGKYVELRCDPISGHTALYWYRQSLGQGPEFLIYFQGTGAADDSGLPNDRFFAVRPEGSVSTLKIQRTERGDSAVYLCASSAGLAGGQETQYFGPGTRLLVL.